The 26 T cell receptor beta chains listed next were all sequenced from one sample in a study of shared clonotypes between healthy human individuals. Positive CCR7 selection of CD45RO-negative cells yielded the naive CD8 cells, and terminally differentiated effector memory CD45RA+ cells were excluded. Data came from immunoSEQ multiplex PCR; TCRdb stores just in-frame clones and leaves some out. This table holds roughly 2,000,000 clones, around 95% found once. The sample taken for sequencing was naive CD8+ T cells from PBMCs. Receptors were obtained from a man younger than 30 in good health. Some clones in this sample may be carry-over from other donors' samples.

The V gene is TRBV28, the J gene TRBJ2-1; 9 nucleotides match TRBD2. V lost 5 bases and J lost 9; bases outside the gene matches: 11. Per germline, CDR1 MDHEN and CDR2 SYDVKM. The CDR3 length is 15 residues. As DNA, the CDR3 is TGTGCCAGCAGTGCCGGGACTAGCCTTATCGGTGAGCAGTTCTTC. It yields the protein CASSAGTSLIGEQFF.

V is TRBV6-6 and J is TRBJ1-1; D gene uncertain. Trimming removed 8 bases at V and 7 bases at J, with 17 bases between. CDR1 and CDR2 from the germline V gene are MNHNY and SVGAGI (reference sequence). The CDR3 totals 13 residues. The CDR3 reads CASREAEEDEAFF. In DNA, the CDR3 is TGTGCCAGCCGCGAGGCAGAGGAGGATGAAGCTTTCTTT.

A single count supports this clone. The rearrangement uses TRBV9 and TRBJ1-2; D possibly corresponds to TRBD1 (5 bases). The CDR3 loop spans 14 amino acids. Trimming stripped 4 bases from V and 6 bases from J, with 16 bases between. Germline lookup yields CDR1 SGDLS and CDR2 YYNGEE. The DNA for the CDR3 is TGTGCCAGCAGCCCCCCAGGGAGGGGAGATGGCTACACCTTC. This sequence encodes CASSPPGRGDGYTF.

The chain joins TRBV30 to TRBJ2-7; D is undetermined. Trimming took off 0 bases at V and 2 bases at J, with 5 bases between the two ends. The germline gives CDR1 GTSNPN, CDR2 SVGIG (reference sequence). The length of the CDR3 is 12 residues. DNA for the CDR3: TGTGCCTGGAGTGTATATACCTACGAGCAGTACTTC. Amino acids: CAWSVYTYEQYF.

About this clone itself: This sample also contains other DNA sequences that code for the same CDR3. CDR3 in amino acids: CASSQRQGNTEAFF. CDR3 DNA: TGCGCCAGCAGCCAAAGGCAGGGGAACACTGAAGCTTTCTTT. This rearrangement joins TRBV4-1 to TRBJ1-1; possibly TRBD1 for D (5 bases). Trimming removed 2 bases from V and 1 base from J, with 8 bases in between. CDR1 is MGHRA and CDR2 is YSYEKL in the germline V gene. This CDR3 comprises 14 residues.

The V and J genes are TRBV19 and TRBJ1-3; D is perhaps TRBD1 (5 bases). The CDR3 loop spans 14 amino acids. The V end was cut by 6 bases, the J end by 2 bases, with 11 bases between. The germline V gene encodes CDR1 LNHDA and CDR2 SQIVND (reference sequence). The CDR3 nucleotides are TGTGCCAGTAGCTGGCCGGGGGCTGGAAACACCATATATTTT. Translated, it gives CASSWPGAGNTIYF.

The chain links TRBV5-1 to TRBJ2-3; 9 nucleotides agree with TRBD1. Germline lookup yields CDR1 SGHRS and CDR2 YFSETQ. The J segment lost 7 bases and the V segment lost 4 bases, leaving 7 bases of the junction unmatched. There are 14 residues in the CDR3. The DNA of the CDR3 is TGCGCCAGCAGCCCCAGGACAGGGGTATATACGCAGTATTTT. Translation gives CASSPRTGVYTQYF.

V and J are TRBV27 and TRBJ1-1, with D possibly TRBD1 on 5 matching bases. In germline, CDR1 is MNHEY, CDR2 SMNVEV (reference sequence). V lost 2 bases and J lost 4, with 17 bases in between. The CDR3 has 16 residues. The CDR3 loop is CASSLGGEGLGTEAFF. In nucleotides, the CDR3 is TGTGCCAGCAGTTTAGGAGGGGAGGGTTTGGGCACTGAAGCTTTCTTT.

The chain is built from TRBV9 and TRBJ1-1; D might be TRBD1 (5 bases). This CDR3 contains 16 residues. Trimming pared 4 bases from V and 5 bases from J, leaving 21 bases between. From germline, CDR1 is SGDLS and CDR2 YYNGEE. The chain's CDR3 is CASSLQAEGVGTEAFF. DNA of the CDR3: TGTGCCAGCAGCCTCCAAGCGGAAGGGGTGGGAACTGAAGCTTTCTTT.

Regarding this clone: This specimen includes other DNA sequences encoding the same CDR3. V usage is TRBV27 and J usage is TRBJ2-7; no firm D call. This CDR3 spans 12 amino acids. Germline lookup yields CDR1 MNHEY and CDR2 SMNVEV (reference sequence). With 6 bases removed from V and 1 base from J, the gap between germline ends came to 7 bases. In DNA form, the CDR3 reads TGTGCCAGCAGCGACGGGTCCTACGAGCAGTACTTC. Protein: CASSDGSYEQYF.

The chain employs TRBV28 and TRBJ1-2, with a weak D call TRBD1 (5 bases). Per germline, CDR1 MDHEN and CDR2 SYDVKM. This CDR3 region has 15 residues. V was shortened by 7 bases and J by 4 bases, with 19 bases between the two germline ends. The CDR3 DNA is TGTGCCAGCACCCCGACTGAGGGTGGGGCCTATGGCTACACCTTC. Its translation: CASTPTEGGAYGYTF.

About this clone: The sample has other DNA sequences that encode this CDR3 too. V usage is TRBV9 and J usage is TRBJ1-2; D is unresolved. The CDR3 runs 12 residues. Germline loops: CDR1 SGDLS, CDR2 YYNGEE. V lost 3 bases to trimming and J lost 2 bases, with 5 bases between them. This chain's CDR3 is CASSGRNYGYTF. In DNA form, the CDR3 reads TGTGCCAGCAGCGGGCGGAACTATGGCTACACCTTC.

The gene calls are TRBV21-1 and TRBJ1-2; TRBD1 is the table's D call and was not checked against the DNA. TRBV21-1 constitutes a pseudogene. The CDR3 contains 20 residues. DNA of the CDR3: TGTGCCAGCAGCAAAGCGGGGGACAGGGGGCTTCTCCAACAGACCTATGGCTACACCTTC. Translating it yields CASSKAGDRGLLQQTYGYTF.

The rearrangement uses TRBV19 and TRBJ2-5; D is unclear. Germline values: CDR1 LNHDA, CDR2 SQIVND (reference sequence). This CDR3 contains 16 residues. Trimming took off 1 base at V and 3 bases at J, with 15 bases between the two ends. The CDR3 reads CASSIGVPLTEETQYF. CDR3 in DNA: TGTGCCAGTAGTATAGGGGTCCCACTCACCGAAGAGACCCAGTACTTC.

This CDR3 reads CATSNPGAPSGRVFHEQYF. The CDR3 coding sequence is TGTGCCACCAGCAACCCCGGCGCCCCAAGCGGGAGGGTCTTTCACGAGCAGTACTTC. This chain uses TRBV15 with TRBJ2-7, with TRBD2 matching 10 bases. This CDR3 contains 19 residues. Germline values: CDR1 LNHNV, CDR2 YYDKDF (reference sequence). V gave up 4 bases and J gave up 5 bases; unmatched junction bases: 20.

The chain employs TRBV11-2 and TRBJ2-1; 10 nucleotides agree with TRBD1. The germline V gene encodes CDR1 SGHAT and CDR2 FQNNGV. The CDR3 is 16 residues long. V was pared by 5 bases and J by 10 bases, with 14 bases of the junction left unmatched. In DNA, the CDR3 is TGTGCCAGCAGCCCTTGGACAGGGGGTTTTGGGAAGGAGCAGTTCTTC. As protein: CASSPWTGGFGKEQFF.

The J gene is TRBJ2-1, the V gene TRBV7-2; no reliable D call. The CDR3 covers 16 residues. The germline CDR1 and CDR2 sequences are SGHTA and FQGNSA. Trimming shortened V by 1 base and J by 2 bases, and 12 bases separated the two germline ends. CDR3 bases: TGTGCCAGCAGCTTAGATATCGGTCATGCCTACAATGAGCAGTTCTTC. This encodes CASSLDIGHAYNEQFF.

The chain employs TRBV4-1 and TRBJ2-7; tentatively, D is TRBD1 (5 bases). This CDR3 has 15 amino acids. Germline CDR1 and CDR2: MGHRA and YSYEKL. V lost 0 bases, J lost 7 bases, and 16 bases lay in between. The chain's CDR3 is CASSQDLAGIEEQYF. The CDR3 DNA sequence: TGCGCCAGCAGCCAAGATCTGGCAGGGATAGAGGAGCAGTACTTC.

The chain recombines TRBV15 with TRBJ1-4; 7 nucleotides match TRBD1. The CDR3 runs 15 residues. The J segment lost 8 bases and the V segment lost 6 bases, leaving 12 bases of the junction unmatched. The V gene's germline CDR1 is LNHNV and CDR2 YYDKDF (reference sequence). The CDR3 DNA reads TGTGCCACCAGAAAAAACAGGGGAGCTGGCGAAAAACTGTTTTTT. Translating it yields CATRKNRGAGEKLFF. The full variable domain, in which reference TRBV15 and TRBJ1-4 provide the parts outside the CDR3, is DAMVIQNPRYQVTQFGKPVTLSCSQTLNHNVMYWYQQKSSQAPKLLFHYYDKDFNNEADTPDNFQSRRPNTSFCFLDIRSPGLGDTAMYLCATRKNRGAGEKLFFGSGTQLSVL.

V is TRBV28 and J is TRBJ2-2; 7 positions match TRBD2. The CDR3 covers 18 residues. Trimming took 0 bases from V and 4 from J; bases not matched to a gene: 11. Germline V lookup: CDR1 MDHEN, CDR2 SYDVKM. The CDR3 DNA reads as TGTGCCAGCAGTTTATGGTCCGTCGACGGACTAGGCACCGGGGAGCTGTTTTTT. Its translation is CASSLWSVDGLGTGELFF.

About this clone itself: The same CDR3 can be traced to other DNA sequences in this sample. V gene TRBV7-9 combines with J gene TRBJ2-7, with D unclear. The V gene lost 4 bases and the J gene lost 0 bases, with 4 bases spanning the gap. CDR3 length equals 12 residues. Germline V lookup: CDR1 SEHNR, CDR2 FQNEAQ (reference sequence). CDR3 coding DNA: TGTGCCAGCAGCTACAGCTCCTACGAGCAGTACTTC. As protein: CASSYSSYEQYF.

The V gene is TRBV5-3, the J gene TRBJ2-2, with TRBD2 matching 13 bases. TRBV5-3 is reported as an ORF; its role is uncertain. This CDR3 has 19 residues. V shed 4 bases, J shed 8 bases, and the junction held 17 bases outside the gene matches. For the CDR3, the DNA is TGTGCCAGAAGCAACCCCCAGGCCAGGACTAGCGGGAGATTTGGGGAGCTGTTTTTT. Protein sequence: CARSNPQARTSGRFGELFF.

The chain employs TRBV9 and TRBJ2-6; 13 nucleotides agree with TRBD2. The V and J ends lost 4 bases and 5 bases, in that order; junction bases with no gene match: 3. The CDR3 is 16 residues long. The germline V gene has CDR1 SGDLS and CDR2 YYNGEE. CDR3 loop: CASSRTSGSWANVLTF. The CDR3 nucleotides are TGTGCCAGCAGCCGGACTAGCGGGAGCTGGGCCAACGTCCTGACTTTC.

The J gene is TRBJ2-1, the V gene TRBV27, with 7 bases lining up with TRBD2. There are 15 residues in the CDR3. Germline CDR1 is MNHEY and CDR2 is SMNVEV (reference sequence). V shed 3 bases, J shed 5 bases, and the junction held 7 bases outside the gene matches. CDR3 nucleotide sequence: TGTGCCAGCAGTTTCCTATTAGCGGGTAACAATGAGCAGTTCTTC. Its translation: CASSFLLAGNNEQFF.

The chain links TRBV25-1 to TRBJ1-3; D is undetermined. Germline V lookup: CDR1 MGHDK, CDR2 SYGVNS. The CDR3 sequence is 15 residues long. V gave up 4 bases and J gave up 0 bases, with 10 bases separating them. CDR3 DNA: TGTGCCAGCAGTGCCCGACGGCCCTCTGGAAACACCATATATTTT. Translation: CASSARRPSGNTIYF.

Here the CDR3 DNA reads TGCAGCGTGCAATTCGGGACAGCCCCGAATCAGCCCCAGCATTTT. This sequence encodes CSVQFGTAPNQPQHF. The rearrangement links TRBV29-1 to TRBJ1-5; 7 positions match TRBD1. This CDR3 is built from 15 residues. Germline V gene data show CDR1 as SQVTM and CDR2 as ANQGSEA. J gave up 4 bases and V 6 bases, and 12 bases lay outside the gene matches.